The 24 T cell receptor beta chains listed next were all sequenced from one sample in a study of blood T cells in healthy people across ages. Next came a second PCR, run for about 7 to 12 cycles, which used a sample-barcoded 5' primer along with a J-beta primer mix. MiXCR, applied by TCRdb to the 5' RACE reads, yields one record per CDR3 protein. The data hold about 900,000 distinct CDR3 sequences, with 45% to 50% observed a single time. The specimen sequenced was blood. The receptors stem from a man younger than 40 in good health.

In DNA form, the CDR3 reads TGTGCCAGCAGTTTTGGGGAAAGGTACGAGCAGTACTTC. It codes for CASSFGERYEQYF. The genes are TRBV28 and TRBJ2-7; D call uncertain. V dropped 3 bases and J dropped 4 bases, with 10 bases sitting between them. Germline V gene data show CDR1 as MDHEN and CDR2 as SYDVKM. The CDR3 is 13 amino acids.

The V and J genes are TRBV27 and TRBJ2-5; 8 bases line up with TRBD1. Germline V CDR1 and CDR2: MNHEY, SMNVEV (reference sequence). The V segment lost 7 bases and the J segment 4 bases; nucleotides outside the gene matches: 14. The CDR3 has 16 residues. The CDR3 is CASTKLVTGGLETQYF. The CDR3 nucleotides are TGTGCCAGCACCAAACTGGTCACAGGGGGTTTAGAGACCCAGTACTTC.

This chain's CDR3 is CSLPSSGSQETQYF. For the CDR3, the DNA is TGCAGTCTCCCCTCTAGCGGTTCCCAAGAGACCCAGTACTTC. The rearrangement links TRBV20-1 to TRBJ2-5; 7 positions match TRBD2. Germline-derived CDR1 and CDR2 are DFQATT and SNEGSKA (reference sequence). V gave up 8 bases and J gave up 1 base; unmatched junction bases: 10. The CDR3 length is 14 residues.

This clonotype came up a few times. The chain couples TRBV29-1 to TRBJ1-2; 7 bases match TRBD1. Trimming cost V 6 bases and J 4 bases; bases outside gene matches: 8. CDR1 is SQVTM and CDR2 is ANQGSEA in the germline V gene. This CDR3 is 13 amino acids long. CDR3 DNA sequence: TGCAGCGTCCTTTCGACAGGGACCTATGGCTACACCTTC. It specifies CSVLSTGTYGYTF.

This clonotype is a singleton in its sample. The chain has TRBV7-9 and TRBJ1-3; D not certain. There are 12 residues in the CDR3. V was shortened by 4 bases and J by 4 bases, with 5 bases between the two germline ends. From germline, CDR1 is SEHNR and CDR2 FQNEAQ (reference sequence). The CDR3 here is CASSSTGNTIYF. In nucleotides, the CDR3 is TGTGCCAGCAGCTCGACAGGAAACACCATATATTTT.

The rearrangement uses TRBV4-3 and TRBJ1-1, with D maybe TRBD1 (5 bases). Germline V gives CDR1 LGHNA, CDR2 YSLEER. The CDR3 consists of 15 residues. The V end was cut by 1 base, the J end by 5 bases, with 14 bases between. The CDR3 loop reads CASSQVLGGSTEAFF. CDR3 DNA: TGCGCCAGCAGCCAAGTACTCGGGGGATCGACTGAAGCTTTCTTT.

This chain joins TRBV20-1 and TRBJ2-1; D is possibly TRBD2 (6 bases). Germline V gene sequence: CDR1 DFQATT, CDR2 SNEGSKA (reference sequence). With 3 bases removed from V and 7 bases from J, the gap between germline ends came to 13 bases. This CDR3 region has 13 residues. The CDR3 is CSASRDWGNEQFF. The DNA for the CDR3 is TGCAGTGCTAGTCGGGACTGGGGAAATGAGCAGTTCTTC.

V and J are TRBV7-2 and TRBJ1-3; D is unclear. V dropped 6 bases and J dropped 6 bases, with 9 bases sitting between them. The CDR3 has 12 amino acids. Germline-derived CDR1 and CDR2 are SGHTA and FQGNSA. The CDR3 DNA sequence: TGTGCCAGCAGACAGTACTTAAACACCATATATTTT. As protein: CASRQYLNTIYF.

V and J are TRBV7-9 and TRBJ2-1; maybe TRBD2 (6 bases). The CDR3 extends over 16 amino acids. CDR1 and CDR2 from the germline V gene are SEHNR and FQNEAQ (reference sequence). The V gene lost 5 bases and the J gene lost 9 bases, with 23 bases spanning the gap. Here the CDR3 DNA reads TGTGCCAGCAGCCCGTTAGCGGCTACCCACACGAGTGAGCAGTTCTTC. This codes for CASSPLAATHTSEQFF.

V usage is TRBV10-3 and J usage is TRBJ2-5, with 12 bases matching TRBD2. The J call may not be correct, given that the DNA end is closer to TRBJ2-7. Germline-derived CDR1 and CDR2 are ENHRY and SYGVKD. The CDR3 contains 16 residues. The CDR3 sequence is CAISDRKTSGGYEQYF. CDR3 coding DNA: TGTGCCATCAGTGACCGCAAGACTAGCGGGGGATACGAGCAGTACTTC.

This clonotype was found a few times. The V and J genes are TRBV4-2 and TRBJ1-1; 9 bases match TRBD1. The germline gives CDR1 LGHNA, CDR2 YNFKEQ. V lost 2 bases, J lost 0 bases, and 10 bases stayed unmatched. The CDR3 length is 18 residues. The CDR3 protein is CASSQHDSGTGMNTEAFF. CDR3 nucleotides: TGTGCCAGCAGCCAACACGACAGTGGGACAGGGATGAACACTGAAGCTTTCTTT.

In this sample, this clonotype turned up once. This rearrangement joins TRBV18 to TRBJ1-1; 7 bases match TRBD1. The CDR3 has 14 amino acids. Trimming removed 6 bases from V and 1 base from J; junction bases left unmatched: 5. Germline loops: CDR1 KGHSH, CDR2 LQKENI. The CDR3 reads CASSQGGPNTEAFF. Written as DNA, the CDR3 is TGTGCCAGCTCTCAAGGGGGCCCGAACACTGAAGCTTTCTTT.

The rearrangement links TRBV7-9 to TRBJ2-3; D might be TRBD2 (6 bases). The CDR3 has 18 residues. With 5 bases removed from V and 0 bases from J, the gap between germline ends came to 21 bases. Germline CDR1 reads SEHNR; CDR2 reads FQNEAQ (reference sequence). CDR3 nucleotides: TGTGCCAGCAGCGACAGTACCCGGAGGGTACGAAGCACAGATACGCAGTATTTT. It yields the protein CASSDSTRRVRSTDTQYF.

The chain couples TRBV4-3 to TRBJ1-2, with D tentatively TRBD1 (5 bases). The CDR3 spans 16 residues. The germline V and J ends were trimmed by 0 bases and 3 bases, with 14 bases remaining between them. Germline CDR1 is LGHNA and CDR2 is YSLEER. The CDR3 sequence is CASSQETATEDYGYTF. In nucleotides, the CDR3 is TGCGCCAGCAGCCAAGAGACGGCGACAGAAGACTATGGCTACACCTTC.

Details on this clonotype: Just one base apart from a much larger clone, this may be a read error. The chain couples TRBV4-3 to TRBJ1-5; no firm D call. The CDR3 covers 13 residues. In germline, CDR1 is LGHNA, CDR2 YSLEER. DNA of the CDR3: TGCGCCAGCAGCCAACCAGGCAATCAGCCCCTGCATTTT. Translation: CASSQPGNQPLHF.

J is TRBJ2-5 and V is TRBV27, with 7 bases that match TRBD1. The last part of the DNA fits TRBJ2-7 better; the J call may be wrong. In germline, CDR1 is MNHEY, CDR2 SMNVEV (reference sequence). The CDR3 runs 12 residues. CDR3 amino acids: CASTSRGLEQYF. DNA for the CDR3: TGTGCCAGCACCTCAAGGGGGCTCGAGCAGTACTTC.

This clonotype was seen a few times. The rearrangement joins TRBV4-2 to TRBJ1-2; TRBD1 matches 9 bases. V gave up 3 bases and J gave up 3 bases; unmatched junction bases: 5. CDR3 length equals 15 residues. Germline assignment: CDR1 LGHNA and CDR2 YNFKEQ. The CDR3 coding sequence is TGTGCCAGCAGCCAGGGGGACAGGGCGGACTATGGCTACACCTTC. Translating gives CASSQGDRADYGYTF.

J is TRBJ1-2 and V is TRBV15; TRBD1 is a possible D gene (5 bases). The V gene lost 5 bases and the J gene lost 8 bases, with 12 bases spanning the gap. This CDR3 is 12 amino acids long. The V gene's germline CDR1 is LNHNV and CDR2 YYDKDF (reference sequence). The CDR3 loop is CATSAQGSGYTF. The CDR3 DNA sequence: TGTGCCACCAGCGCCCAGGGATCGGGCTACACCTTC. The complete variable domain, with remaining parts taken from reference TRBV15 and TRBJ1-2, reads DAMVIQNPRYQVTQFGKPVTLSCSQTLNHNVMYWYQQKSSQAPKLLFHYYDKDFNNEADTPDNFQSRRPNTSFCFLDIRSPGLGDTAMYLCATSAQGSGYTFGSGTRLTVV.

This clonotype was found once. The chain recombines TRBV5-6 with TRBJ2-4, with D perhaps matching TRBD1 (6 bases). The end of the DNA fits TRBJ2-7 better, so the J call may be wrong. The germline CDR1 and CDR2 sequences are SGHDT and YYEEEE. This CDR3 has 15 residues. The CDR3 DNA reads as TGTGCCAGCAGCTTGGTCGACAGGCTAAGGGACGAGCAGTACTTC. The encoded protein is CASSLVDRLRDEQYF.

The chain couples TRBV6-1 to TRBJ1-1; a weak D match, TRBD1 (6 bases). This CDR3 has 11 amino acids. Germline V gene lookup returns CDR1 MNHNS and CDR2 SASEGT. The V and J ends lost 7 bases and 10 bases respectively, with 13 bases between them. Here the CDR3 reads CASILTGGAFF. The CDR3 bases are TGTGCCAGCATTCTGACAGGCGGAGCTTTCTTT.

The V call is TRBV9, the J call TRBJ2-1, with 9 bases aligning to TRBD2. The CDR3 totals 16 residues. Germline V gene data show CDR1 as SGDLS and CDR2 as YYNGEE. V lost 4 bases to trimming and J lost 0 bases; unmatched junction nucleotides: 5. CDR3 loop: CASSSGAGGSYNEQFF. CDR3 DNA: TGTGCCAGCAGCTCCGGAGCGGGGGGCTCCTACAATGAGCAGTTCTTC.

In its sample, this clonotype was seen a few times. J is TRBJ2-3 and V is TRBV5-6; 11 bases agree with TRBD2. The CDR3 contains 18 residues. The trim removed 4 bases at V and 4 bases at J, leaving 14 bases unmatched. Per germline, CDR1 SGHDT and CDR2 YYEEEE. CDR3 residues: CASSPGASGGIVPDTQYF. CDR3 DNA sequence: TGTGCCAGCAGCCCGGGGGCTAGCGGGGGGATCGTCCCAGATACGCAGTATTTT.

The chain recombines TRBV28 with TRBJ2-3, with TRBD2 identical over 7 bases. The V and J ends lost 4 bases and 4 bases, in that order; junction bases with no gene match: 8. Germline CDR1 and CDR2: MDHEN and SYDVKM. This CDR3 is built from 15 residues. CDR3 loop: CASSSPGAGADTQYF. CDR3 bases: TGTGCCAGCAGTTCCCCCGGTGCGGGGGCAGATACGCAGTATTTT.

This clonotype was picked up a small number of times. V and J are TRBV5-4 and TRBJ2-1; no firm D call. Germline V gene lookup returns CDR1 SGHNT and CDR2 YYREEE (reference sequence). CDR3 length: 15 amino acids. V lost 4 bases to trimming and J lost 6 bases, with 17 bases between them. In nucleotides, the CDR3 is TGTGCCAGCAGCCCTGATCTCGCTCCAGGCAATGAGCAGTTCTTC. Its protein product is CASSPDLAPGNEQFF.